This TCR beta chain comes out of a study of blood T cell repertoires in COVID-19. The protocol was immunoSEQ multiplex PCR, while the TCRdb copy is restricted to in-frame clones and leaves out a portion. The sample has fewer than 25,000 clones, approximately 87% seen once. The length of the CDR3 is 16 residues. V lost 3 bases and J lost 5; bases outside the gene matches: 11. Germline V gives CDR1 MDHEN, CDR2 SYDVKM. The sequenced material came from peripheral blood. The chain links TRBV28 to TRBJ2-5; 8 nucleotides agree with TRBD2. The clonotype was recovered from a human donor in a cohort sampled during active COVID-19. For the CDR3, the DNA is TGTGCCAGCAGTTTCCGCCCCGGGAGGGCGCGTGAGACCCAGTACTTC. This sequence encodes CASSFRPGRARETQYF.